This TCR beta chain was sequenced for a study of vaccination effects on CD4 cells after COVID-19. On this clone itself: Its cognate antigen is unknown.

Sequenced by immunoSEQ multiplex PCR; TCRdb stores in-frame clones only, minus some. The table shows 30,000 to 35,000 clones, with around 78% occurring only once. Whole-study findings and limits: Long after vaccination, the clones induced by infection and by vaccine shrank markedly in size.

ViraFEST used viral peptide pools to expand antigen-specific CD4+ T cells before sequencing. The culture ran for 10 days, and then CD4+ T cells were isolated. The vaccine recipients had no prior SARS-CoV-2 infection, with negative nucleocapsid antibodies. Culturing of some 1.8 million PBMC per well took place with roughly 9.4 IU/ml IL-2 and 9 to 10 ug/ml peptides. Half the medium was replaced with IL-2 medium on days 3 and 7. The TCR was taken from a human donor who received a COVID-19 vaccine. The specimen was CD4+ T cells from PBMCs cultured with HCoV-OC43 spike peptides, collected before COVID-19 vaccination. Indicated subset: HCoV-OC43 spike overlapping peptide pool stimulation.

The CDR3 DNA is TGTGCCAGCAGTGAATGGGGCTCTGGGGCCAACGTCCTGACTTTC. Translated, it gives CASSEWGSGANVLTF. The chain employs TRBV25-1 and TRBJ2-6; unclear D gene. V lost 1 base, J lost 0 bases, and 4 bases lay in between. This CDR3 spans 15 amino acids. CDR1 and CDR2 from the germline V gene are MGHDK and SYGVNS. Filled out from reference TRBV25-1 and TRBJ2-6, the complete variable domain reads EADIYQTPRYLVIGTGKKITLECSQTMGHDKMYWYQQDPGMELHLIHYSYGVNSTEKGDLSSESTVSRIRTEHFPLTLESARPSHTSQYLCASSEWGSGANVLTFGAGSRLTVL.